These 28 T cell receptor beta chains came from one sample sequenced in a study of blood T cells in healthy people across ages. For the second PCR, which ran for about 6 to 12 cycles, a sample-barcoded 5' primer and a J-beta primer mix were used. TCRdb redid the calling of the 5' RACE reads with MiXCR, one entry per CDR3 protein. The sample has approximately 790,000 distinct CDR3 sequences, around 62% seen once. Sequenced material: blood. The receptors shown here come from a man younger than 40 in good health.

The chain joins TRBV5-6 to TRBJ2-2; 8 bases align to TRBD1. V trimming: 3 bases; J trimming: 3 bases; junction bases outside the gene matches: 1. In germline, CDR1 is SGHDT, CDR2 YYEEEE. The CDR3 is made up of 14 amino acids. The CDR3 DNA sequence: TGTGCCAGCAGCTCAGGGGGCCACACCGGGGAGCTGTTTTTT. Encoded protein: CASSSGGHTGELFF.

Remarks on this clonotype: One junction end disagrees with the germline gene, perhaps due to a read error. The CDR3 sequence: CASRLRLGGSTNNEQFF. The CDR3 DNA sequence: TGTGCCAGCCGCTTAAGGTTGGGTGGCTCCACCAACAATGAGCAGTTCTTC. This chain uses TRBV7-2 with TRBJ2-1; the D is unclear. Germline V lookup: CDR1 SGHTA, CDR2 FQGNSA. CDR3 length equals 17 residues.

The rearrangement links TRBV28 to TRBJ2-7; D gene uncertain. The germline V gene encodes CDR1 MDHEN and CDR2 SYDVKM. V shed 6 bases and J shed 0 bases, with 21 bases lying between them. This CDR3 comprises 17 residues. The CDR3 protein is CASSPITARTSSYEQYF. CDR3 sequence (DNA): TGTGCCAGCAGCCCAATAACGGCGAGGACGAGCTCCTACGAGCAGTACTTC.

This rearrangement joins TRBV12-5 to TRBJ2-7; TRBD1 or TRBD2 may be the D gene (5 bases each). V lost 4 bases to trimming and J lost 7 bases, with 23 bases between them. The germline V gene encodes CDR1 LGHNT and CDR2 FRNRAP. The CDR3 spans 16 residues. CDR3 bases: TGTGCTAGTGGTTGGGGGACGGAGAGCTCCTACAATGAGCAGTACTTC. This sequence encodes CASGWGTESSYNEQYF.

This clonotype turned up a few times. CDR3 nucleotide sequence: TGCAGTGCAAGCAAAGCGGGGGGGCCGATAACTTACAATGAGCAGTTCTTC. Translation gives CSASKAGGPITYNEQFF. The chain links TRBV20-1 to TRBJ2-1; 10 bases agree with TRBD2. The J segment lost 4 bases and the V segment lost 6 bases, leaving 15 bases of the junction unmatched. This CDR3 contains 17 residues. CDR1 DFQATT and CDR2 SNEGSKA come from the germline V gene (reference sequence).

CDR3 region: CSARDPGRNNEKLFF. The DNA for the CDR3 is TGCAGTGCTAGAGACCCGGGACGGAATAATGAAAAACTGTTTTTT. This chain connects TRBV20-1 to TRBJ1-4; perhaps TRBD1 as D (5 bases). CDR3 length: 15 amino acids. Trimming took off 0 bases at V and 4 bases at J, with 12 bases between the two ends. Per germline, CDR1 DFQATT and CDR2 SNEGSKA (reference sequence).

The chain carries TRBV2 and TRBJ1-5; TRBD1 aligns across 10 bases. The germline V gene has CDR1 SNHLY and CDR2 FYNNEI. The CDR3 has 14 amino acids. V shed 6 bases, J shed 5 bases, and the junction held 4 bases outside the gene matches. CDR3 DNA: TGTGCCAGCAGATACGGGACAGGGGATCAGCCCCAGCATTTT. Translation: CASRYGTGDQPQHF.

The rearrangement joins TRBV12-3 or TRBV12-4 to TRBJ1-2, with TRBD1 matching 9 bases. The trim removed 1 base at V and 6 bases at J, leaving 3 bases unmatched. The CDR3 loop spans 14 amino acids. CDR3: CASSLVRDRDGYTF. DNA of the CDR3: TGTGCCAGCAGTTTAGTGAGGGACAGGGATGGCTACACCTTC.

The chain has TRBV7-3 and TRBJ1-2, with a possible D match to TRBD1 (6 bases). The V gene lost 4 bases and the J gene lost 0 bases, with 12 bases spanning the gap. The germline V gene has CDR1 SGHTA and CDR2 FQGTGA. This CDR3 region has 15 residues. The CDR3 is CASSSYTGTNYGYTF. The CDR3 nucleotides are TGTGCCAGCAGCTCGTACACAGGGACTAACTATGGCTACACCTTC.

Comment on this clonotype: One end of the junction fails to match germline, which may point to a read error. The chain employs TRBV13 and TRBJ2-3; 8 bases are shared with TRBD1. Germline loops: CDR1 PRHDT, CDR2 FYEKMQ (reference sequence). This CDR3 spans 17 amino acids. In DNA, the CDR3 is TGTGCCAGCAACTTAGCCCCTCCCGACAGGGGCTCAGATACGCAGTATTTT. Translating gives CASNLAPPDRGSDTQYF.

The chain links TRBV7-2 to TRBJ2-1, with TRBD1 matching over 7 bases. J was trimmed by 7 bases and V by 5 bases; bases with no gene match: 8. This CDR3 is built from 14 residues. Germline CDR1 is SGHTA and CDR2 is FQGNSA. The CDR3 nucleotides are TGTGCCAGCAGCACCGGGACAGAAAATAATGAGCAGTTCTTC. Its protein is CASSTGTENNEQFF.

This clonotype was seen more than once but under ten times. The chain links TRBV27 to TRBJ2-5, with 8 bases fitting TRBD1. The germline V gene has CDR1 MNHEY and CDR2 SMNVEV (reference sequence). This CDR3 has 14 amino acids. V gave up 5 bases and J gave up 2 bases; unmatched junction bases: 4. CDR3 region: CASSRGTGQETQYF. CDR3 coding DNA: TGTGCCAGCAGTCGGGGGACAGGACAAGAGACCCAGTACTTC.

The chain is built from TRBV20-1 and TRBJ2-7; D remains unclear. This CDR3 has 11 residues. Germline loops: CDR1 DFQATT, CDR2 SNEGSKA (reference sequence). V dropped 2 bases and J dropped 6 bases, with 8 bases sitting between them. The CDR3 bases are TGCAGTGCTAGAAGGGCAGCCGAGCAGTACTTC. This codes for CSARRAAEQYF.

The genes are TRBV10-3 and TRBJ2-7; unclear D gene. Germline CDR1 is ENHRY and CDR2 is SYGVKD. Between the trimmed V and J ends, which lost 0 bases and 3 bases, there was a span of 9 bases. The CDR3 is 14 residues long. The CDR3 loop reads CAISESMELYEQYF. CDR3 nucleotide sequence: TGTGCCATCAGTGAGTCGATGGAACTCTACGAGCAGTACTTC.

The V gene is TRBV13, the J gene TRBJ1-2; D may be TRBD1 (6 bases). Trimming removed 5 bases from V and 4 bases from J, with 14 bases in between. The CDR3 sequence is 14 residues long. Germline CDR1 and CDR2: PRHDT and FYEKMQ (reference sequence). DNA of the CDR3: TGTGCCAGCAGCCCCGGGGAACAGGGCTATGGCTACACCTTC. Its protein is CASSPGEQGYGYTF.

This clonotype appeared a few times. V usage is TRBV12-3 or TRBV12-4 and J usage is TRBJ2-4; D unresolved. This CDR3 comprises 16 residues. The V end lost 6 bases, the J end lost 0 bases, and 15 bases lay between the germline ends. The CDR3, as DNA: TGTGCCAGCAGCCCCGGAACAAGCCTAGCCAAAAACATTCAGTACTTC. This sequence encodes CASSPGTSLAKNIQYF.

V and J are TRBV6-1 and TRBJ2-1; 10 bases are a match to TRBD2. Germline CDR1 reads MNHNS; CDR2 reads SASEGT. Unmatched junction bases numbered 8, after V lost 2 bases and J lost 7 bases. CDR3 size: 16 residues. Written as DNA, the CDR3 is TGTGCCAGCAGTGAAATAGGAGCGGGGGGGTTAAATGAGCAGTTCTTC. Protein product: CASSEIGAGGLNEQFF.

J is TRBJ2-5 and V is TRBV5-1; D is perhaps TRBD2 (5 bases). The J call may be faulty, since TRBJ2-7 better matches the DNA end. CDR3 length equals 14 residues. Germline values: CDR1 SGHRS, CDR2 YFSETQ. CDR3 nucleotide sequence: TGCGCCAGCAGCGTCGGGGTAGAAGGCTACGAGCAGTACTTC. Amino acids: CASSVGVEGYEQYF.

This clonotype was detected a few times. V usage is TRBV27 and J usage is TRBJ2-3; D unresolved. Germline lookup yields CDR1 MNHEY and CDR2 SMNVEV (reference sequence). The CDR3 has 16 amino acids. Deletions cut 1 base from V and 0 bases from J, with 11 bases between. The chain's CDR3 is CASSLLQRPSTDTQYF. The CDR3 DNA reads TGTGCCAGCAGTTTATTACAGCGCCCTAGCACAGATACGCAGTATTTT.

The chain is built from TRBV4-2 and TRBJ2-1; 14 bases align to TRBD2. The CDR3 has 17 amino acids. Germline-derived CDR1 and CDR2 are LGHNA and YNFKEQ. V was pared by 0 bases and J by 4 bases, with 2 bases of the junction left unmatched. The CDR3 protein is CASSQETSGGVYNEQFF. CDR3 DNA: TGTGCCAGCAGCCAAGAGACTAGCGGGGGGGTATACAATGAGCAGTTCTTC.

The rearrangement uses TRBV9 and TRBJ2-1; no clear D. Germline V gene lookup returns CDR1 SGDLS and CDR2 YYNGEE. V was shortened by 6 bases and J by 3 bases, with 19 bases between the two germline ends. CDR3 length equals 16 residues. This CDR3 reads CASNGFLQGSYNEQFF. The CDR3 DNA follows: TGTGCCAGCAACGGCTTCCTTCAAGGTAGCTACAATGAGCAGTTCTTC.

This clonotype has more than one count but fewer than ten. The V gene is TRBV7-2, the J gene TRBJ1-1; no clear D gene. V lost 6 bases, J lost 4 bases, and 12 bases lay in between. The CDR3 is 13 residues long. The germline gives CDR1 SGHTA, CDR2 FQGNSA. The CDR3 region is CASSLDGGTEAFF. CDR3 in DNA: TGTGCCAGCAGTCTAGACGGTGGCACTGAAGCTTTCTTT.

The chain has TRBV20-1 and TRBJ1-2; 8 bases are a match to TRBD1. CDR1 and CDR2 (germline): DFQATT, SNEGSKA (reference sequence). The CDR3 is 13 residues long. V dropped 7 bases and J dropped 2; count of bases not matched to a gene: 6. Here the CDR3 DNA reads TGCAGTGTTGCAGGGGGCTCGAACTATGGCTACACCTTC. Residues: CSVAGGSNYGYTF.

J is TRBJ2-7 and V is TRBV10-3, with no clear D. Germline CDR1 is ENHRY and CDR2 is SYGVKD. CDR3 length: 15 residues. Trimming stripped 0 bases from V and 2 bases from J, with 11 bases between. For the CDR3, the DNA is TGTGCCATCAGTGAGTCGTGGGAATTGACCTACGAGCAGTACTTC. Protein: CAISESWELTYEQYF.

This chain connects TRBV29-1 to TRBJ1-4, with 8 bases matching TRBD1. The CDR3 consists of 13 residues. Looked up from germline, CDR1 is SQVTM and CDR2 is ANQGSEA. The V segment lost 3 bases and the J segment 8 bases; nucleotides outside the gene matches: 5. As DNA, the CDR3 is TGCAGCGTTGAGGACAGGGCCAAAGAAAAACTGTTTTTT. As protein: CSVEDRAKEKLFF.

The chain couples TRBV20-1 to TRBJ2-3, with 11 nucleotides matching TRBD2. CDR1 is DFQATT and CDR2 is SNEGSKA in the germline V gene (reference sequence). V trimming: 6 bases; J trimming: 0 bases; junction bases outside the gene matches: 5. This CDR3 region has 15 residues. The CDR3 sequence: CSAVSGGDSTDTQYF. DNA of the CDR3: TGCAGTGCCGTTAGCGGGGGGGATAGCACAGATACGCAGTATTTT.

The sample holds many counts of this clonotype. The chain combines TRBV5-1 with TRBJ2-3; possible D gene TRBD2, 6 bases. The CDR3 runs to 16 residues. Trimming removed 3 bases at V and 3 bases at J, with 17 bases between. CDR1 SGHRS and CDR2 YFSETQ come from the germline V gene. CDR3 DNA: TGCGCCAGCAGCTCGAACGCGGGGCCCTTAACAGATACGCAGTATTTT. Encoded protein: CASSSNAGPLTDTQYF.

In the case of this clonotype: A junction boundary mismatches the germline segment, possibly from a read error. The rearrangement joins TRBV7-3 to TRBJ2-1, with 8 nucleotides matching TRBD2. Germline assignment: CDR1 SGHTA and CDR2 FQGTGA. This CDR3 is built from 14 residues. The CDR3 protein is CVSSLNYGGDEQFF. The CDR3 nucleotides are TGTGTCAGCAGCTTAAACTACGGGGGGGATGAGCAGTTCTTC.